Sequencing of this T cell receptor beta chain was carried out in a study of early T cells in non-severe SARS-CoV-2 infection. The table lists this clonotype with a few counts. Deletions cut 3 bases from V and 5 bases from J, with 19 bases between. The CDR3 spans 16 residues. Germline V lookup: CDR1 KGHSH, CDR2 LQKENI. TCRdb passed the 5' RACE reads through MiXCR, listing each CDR3 protein once. The profile shows 80,000 or so distinct CDR3 sequences, around 16% of them singletons. V is TRBV18 and J is TRBJ2-5; possibly TRBD1 for D (6 bases). This clonotype was sampled from an adult who was a healthcare worker with PCR-confirmed SARS-CoV-2 infection or an uninfected control (not recorded which). The specimen sequenced was whole blood. For the CDR3, the DNA is TGTGCCAGCTCACCCTTGACAGGTTGGGGCGCGGAGACCCAGTACTTC. Its protein is CASSPLTGWGAETQYF.